Listed below are T cell receptor beta chains from one sample, sequenced in a study of shared T cell receptors in the human thymus. Measured with immunoSEQ multiplex PCR; TCRdb has only the in-frame clones, and not every one. The data contain hundreds of thousands of clones, roughly 90% of them singletons. These data also featured in a second study, about human thymus T cells.

The specimen sequenced was thymocytes. These receptors were collected from a boy under two years old with a congenital heart defect. Each CDR3 is given with its conserved first and last residue. Fields, in order: D gene, J gene, V gene, clone size, CDR3 protein, CDR3 DNA. The D gene is left open where the match is weak. Not every row has a clone size; where given, it reads once, few, many or a size class.

d_call: TRBD1
j_call: TRBJ2-3
v_call: TRBV7-8
clone_size: .
cdr3_aa: CASSLRDRGMSDTQYF
cdr3_nt: TGTGCCAGCAGCTTGCGGGACAGGGGGATGTCAGATACGCAGTATTTT

d_call: TRBD2
j_call: TRBJ2-1
v_call: TRBV29-1
clone_size: once
cdr3_aa: CSAYSGLAGGTSYNEQFF
cdr3_nt: TGCAGCGCTTACTCCGGACTAGCGGGAGGGACGTCCTACAATGAGCAGTTCTTC

d_call: TRBD1
j_call: TRBJ2-6
v_call: TRBV2
clone_size: .
cdr3_aa: CASSETGGGSSGANVLTF
cdr3_nt: TGTGCCAGCAGTGAAACAGGGGGCGGAAGCTCTGGGGCCAACGTCCTGACTTTC

d_call: .
j_call: TRBJ2-7
v_call: TRBV4-1
clone_size: .
cdr3_aa: CASSQERGQILREQYF
cdr3_nt: TGCGCCAGCAGCCAAGAGCGGGGACAGATCCTTAGGGAGCAGTACTTC

d_call: .
j_call: TRBJ1-2
v_call: TRBV28
clone_size: .
cdr3_aa: CASSYLLTGPYYGYTF
cdr3_nt: TGTGCCAGCAGTTACCTCTTGACAGGCCCGTACTATGGCTACACCTTC

d_call: .
j_call: TRBJ2-5
v_call: TRBV7-9
clone_size: .
cdr3_aa: CASSPIPSQETQYF
cdr3_nt: TGTGCCAGCAGCCCCATCCCTAGTCAAGAGACCCAGTACTTC

d_call: TRBD2
j_call: TRBJ2-1
v_call: TRBV4-1
clone_size: .
cdr3_aa: CASSQASDPGLAGRYNEQFF
cdr3_nt: TGCGCCAGCAGCCAAGCGAGCGACCCGGGACTAGCGGGGCGCTACAATGAGCAGTTCTTC

d_call: .
j_call: TRBJ2-3
v_call: TRBV11-1
clone_size: .
cdr3_aa: CASSLARDSDTQYF
cdr3_nt: TGTGCCAGCAGCTTAGCGCGGGATTCAGATACGCAGTATTTT

d_call: TRBD1
j_call: TRBJ2-2
v_call: TRBV7-6
clone_size: .
cdr3_aa: CASSLDVTGQDNTGELFF
cdr3_nt: TGTGCCAGCAGCTTAGACGTAACGGGACAGGACAACACCGGGGAGCTGTTTTTT

d_call: .
j_call: TRBJ2-1
v_call: TRBV30
clone_size: once
cdr3_aa: CAWSPYPRNEQFF
cdr3_nt: TGTGCCTGGAGTCCCTACCCTCGCAATGAGCAGTTCTTC

d_call: .
j_call: TRBJ2-5
v_call: TRBV14
clone_size: .
cdr3_aa: CASSEGYGALETQYF
cdr3_nt: TGTGCCAGCAGCGAAGGATACGGAGCGTTGGAGACCCAGTACTTC

d_call: TRBD1
j_call: TRBJ1-1
v_call: TRBV11-3
clone_size: .
cdr3_aa: CASSILGQRNTEAFF
cdr3_nt: TGTGCCAGCAGCATATTGGGACAGCGGAACACTGAAGCTTTCTTT

d_call: TRBD2
j_call: TRBJ2-3
v_call: TRBV2
clone_size: .
cdr3_aa: CASSGLAGRGSDTQYF
cdr3_nt: TGTGCCAGCAGTGGACTAGCGGGACGAGGGTCAGATACGCAGTATTTT

d_call: .
j_call: TRBJ2-3
v_call: TRBV7-3
clone_size: .
cdr3_aa: CASSASNTQYF
cdr3_nt: TGTGCCAGCAGCGCGAGCAATACGCAGTATTTT

d_call: TRBD1
j_call: TRBJ1-2
v_call: TRBV4-2
clone_size: .
cdr3_aa: CASGRQGAPYGYTF
cdr3_nt: TGTGCCAGCGGCCGACAGGGAGCCCCCTATGGCTACACCTTC

d_call: TRBD2
j_call: TRBJ2-1
v_call: TRBV9
clone_size: .
cdr3_aa: CASSTPGLDYNEQFF
cdr3_nt: TGTGCCAGCAGCACTCCGGGACTAGACTACAATGAGCAGTTCTTC

d_call: TRBD1
j_call: TRBJ1-2
v_call: TRBV19
clone_size: .
cdr3_aa: CASSIGGQGDVGYTF
cdr3_nt: TGTGCCAGTAGTATCGGGGGACAGGGAGACGTTGGCTACACCTTC

d_call: TRBD2
j_call: TRBJ2-3
v_call: TRBV29-1
clone_size: once
cdr3_aa: CSVELASGTPPTGTDTQYF
cdr3_nt: TGCAGCGTTGAACTGGCTAGCGGAACTCCCCCCACGGGCACAGATACGCAGTATTTT

d_call: TRBD2
j_call: TRBJ2-5
v_call: TRBV28
clone_size: once
cdr3_aa: CASSSRLAGARETQYF
cdr3_nt: TGTGCCAGCAGTTCCCGACTAGCGGGAGCCAGGGAGACCCAGTACTTC

d_call: TRBD1
j_call: TRBJ2-7
v_call: TRBV19
clone_size: .
cdr3_aa: CASSKGQLSHYEQYF
cdr3_nt: TGTGCCAGTAGCAAGGGACAGCTGAGCCACTACGAGCAGTACTTC

d_call: .
j_call: TRBJ1-1
v_call: TRBV27
clone_size: .
cdr3_aa: CASSLSEGRTANTEAFF
cdr3_nt: TGTGCCAGCAGTTTATCGGAGGGGAGAACTGCGAACACTGAAGCTTTCTTT

d_call: TRBD2
j_call: TRBJ2-7
v_call: TRBV4-3
clone_size: .
cdr3_aa: CASSHGLAGAPEQYF
cdr3_nt: TGCGCCAGCAGCCACGGACTAGCGGGAGCCCCCGAGCAGTACTTC

d_call: .
j_call: TRBJ2-3
v_call: TRBV6-1
clone_size: .
cdr3_aa: CASRYRDTTDTQYF
cdr3_nt: TGTGCCAGCAGGTACAGGGATACCACAGATACGCAGTATTTT

d_call: TRBD2
j_call: TRBJ2-7
v_call: TRBV5-1
clone_size: .
cdr3_aa: CASSPTSGRAGEQYF
cdr3_nt: TGCGCCAGCAGCCCGACTAGCGGGAGGGCCGGCGAGCAGTACTTC

d_call: .
j_call: TRBJ2-7
v_call: TRBV27
clone_size: once
cdr3_aa: CASSLSPGRGGEQYF
cdr3_nt: TGTGCCAGCAGTTTATCCCCAGGGCGGGGAGGCGAGCAGTACTTC

d_call: TRBD1
j_call: TRBJ1-3
v_call: TRBV11-3
clone_size: .
cdr3_aa: CASRPDRGESGNTIYF
cdr3_nt: TGTGCCAGCAGACCCGACAGGGGAGAGTCTGGAAACACCATATATTTT

d_call: .
j_call: TRBJ2-7
v_call: TRBV2
clone_size: .
cdr3_aa: CASSAAYEQYF
cdr3_nt: TGTGCCAGCAGCGCGGCCTACGAGCAGTACTTC

d_call: .
j_call: TRBJ2-7
v_call: TRBV6-1
clone_size: .
cdr3_aa: CASTRGVFLAYEQYF
cdr3_nt: TGTGCCAGCACCCGGGGAGTATTCCTTGCCTACGAGCAGTACTTC

d_call: .
j_call: TRBJ2-1
v_call: TRBV15
clone_size: few
cdr3_aa: CATSILERDSYNEQFF
cdr3_nt: .

d_call: .
j_call: TRBJ2-2
v_call: TRBV10-1
clone_size: .
cdr3_aa: CASSEWGLNTGELFF
cdr3_nt: TGCGCCAGCAGTGAGTGGGGCCTTAACACCGGGGAGCTGTTTTTT